This T cell receptor (beta chain) is drawn from a study of post-analysis software for immune sequencing data. Remarks on this clonotype: What it recognizes is unknown.

cDNA libraries of TCR beta carried unique molecular identifiers. Each CDR3 protein is one row after TCRdb ran MiXCR on the PCR reads. This table has hundreds of thousands of distinct CDR3 sequences, approximately 42% appearing once. The germline V gene encodes CDR1 ENHRY and CDR2 SYGVKD. The CDR3 has 17 amino acids. The V and J ends lost 1 base and 0 bases, in that order; junction bases with no gene match: 9. The study, taken as a whole, reports: Five TRBV segments were significantly more frequent in patients than in controls. TRBV5-6, TRBV5-1 and TRBV20-1 were among these segments.

The chain uses TRBV10-3 and TRBJ2-7, with 7 nucleotides matching TRBD1. The sequence was obtained from a girl aged 2 to 10 with multiple sclerosis. The sample was blood. CDR3 amino acids: CAISEWTLRGSSYEQYF. CDR3 DNA sequence: TGTGCCATCAGTGAGTGGACTCTCAGGGGGAGCTCCTACGAGCAGTACTTC.